A single sample is the source of the 3 T cell receptor beta chains below, sequenced in a study of Ad26.COV2.S vaccination and SARS-CoV-2 variants. The repertoire was sequenced with immunoSEQ multiplex PCR; TCRdb's copy has only in-frame clones and lacks some. Of some 250,000 clones in the sample, around 89% were seen once. Specified treatment: some 20 received Ad26.COV2.S at low or high dose, single or two shots; roughly five received placebo; per-sample allocation not given. At day 63 after the first vaccine or placebo injection, samples were drawn. The sequencing here drew on peripheral blood, taken in a trial of Ad26.COV2.S vaccine versus placebo. These receptors were taken from a person between 18 and 65 years old who received the Ad26.COV2.S COVID-19 vaccine or a placebo.

The V gene is TRBV18, the J gene TRBJ2-1; a weak D match, TRBD2 (6 bases). The CDR3 runs to 15 residues. Germline CDR1 KGHSH, CDR2 LQKENI. The V end was cut by 2 bases, the J end by 3 bases, with 11 bases between. Here the CDR3 reads CASSPISGDYNEQFF. Here the CDR3 DNA reads TGTGCCAGCTCACCAATTAGCGGTGACTACAATGAGCAGTTCTTC.

The chain links TRBV7-9 to TRBJ1-5; maybe TRBD1 (5 bases). Germline values: CDR1 SEHNR, CDR2 FQNEAQ (reference sequence). Trimming took 3 bases from V and 1 from J, leaving 10 bases between them. This CDR3 region has 15 residues. The DNA of the CDR3 is TGTGCCAGCAGCTTTTCGGGGCAAAGCAATCAGCCCCAGCATTTT. This codes for CASSFSGQSNQPQHF.

The chain is built from TRBV5-1 and TRBJ2-5, with a tentative D call TRBD2 (6 bases). The CDR3 consists of 20 residues. With 3 bases removed from V and 3 bases from J, the gap between germline ends came to 30 bases. In germline, CDR1 is SGHRS, CDR2 YFSETQ. CDR3 bases: TGCGCCAGCAGCTCGAGGACCGCGCTGCGGGGAGCAACCACAAAAGAGACCCAGTACTTC. Translating gives CASSSRTALRGATTKETQYF.